Below, one T cell receptor (beta chain) is given with its context. No cognate antigen has been identified for it. No much larger clone exists at a distance of one base, and base qualities are not known. This sample was included in a study of control samples from healthy donors and cancer patients (TCRdb year 2020). Reading from cysteine to phenylalanine, the CDR3 counts 17 amino acids. The kept DNA is CDR3 alone, 51 bases in frame from the first base. CDR1 and CDR2, per the germline V gene (reference sequence), are MNHEY and SMNVEV. Germline trimming: 5 bases from V, 5 bases from J; junction bases outside gene matches: 15. Library construction relied on the immunoSEQ multiplex PCR assay. What TCRdb holds here is the immuneACCESS table cut down to in-frame rearrangements. Part of the clones is not present; checked against another copy, under half of the missing clones reflect an unresolved V gene, and the others are unexplained. Across this sample there are about 94,000 clones, with 90% seen only once. In total, the top ten clones hold less than 4.5% of the sample.

Sequenced sample: blood. This TCR derives from a woman aged 18-30 years in good health. The sequence is built from TRBV27 and TRBJ2-3; 8 of the junction bases match TRBD2. CDR3 reads: CASSPLPAGGEKDTQYF. The sequence in DNA is TGTGCCAGCAGTCCTTTACCCGCGGGGGGAGAGAAAGATACGCAGTATTTT.